Each of the 27 T cell receptor beta chains below was sequenced from the same sample in a study of shared clonotypes between healthy human individuals. The table came from immunoSEQ multiplex PCR; TCRdb's copy has only in-frame clones and leaves some out. The sample lists about 320,000 clones, around 87% occurring once. The sample was memory CD8+ T cells sorted from blood. Subset denoted: CD45RO+ cells pooled with CCR7-negative TemRA cells. The receptors shown here come from a man in his late teens or twenties in good health.

The chain carries TRBV6-9 and TRBJ1-2; TRBD1 agrees at 10 bases. Germline CDR1 is MNHGY and CDR2 is SVAAGI. V shed 4 bases, J shed 4 bases, and the junction held 15 bases outside the gene matches. The CDR3 has 18 residues. CDR3 protein: CASSSMGGTGERSYGYTF. The DNA for the CDR3 is TGTGCCAGCAGTTCTATGGGGGGGACAGGGGAACGTTCCTATGGCTACACCTTC.

The genes are TRBV14 and TRBJ2-3; 8 nucleotides agree with TRBD2. V shed 1 base, J shed 0 bases, and the junction held 3 bases outside the gene matches. The CDR3 has 16 amino acids. Germline CDR1 and CDR2: SGHDN and FVKESK. The CDR3 protein is CASSQVSGSSTDTQYF. The DNA for the CDR3 is TGTGCCAGCAGCCAAGTAAGCGGGAGCAGCACAGATACGCAGTATTTT.

This clone is a singleton in its sample. This chain connects TRBV4-1 to TRBJ1-1; D remains ambiguous. V lost 1 base and J 10 bases, leaving 4 bases between the germline ends. The CDR3 extends over 10 amino acids. The germline V gene has CDR1 MGHRA and CDR2 YSYEKL. The CDR3: CASSQGRAFF. CDR3 bases: TGCGCCAGCAGCCAAGGTAGAGCTTTCTTT.

The chain links TRBV19 to TRBJ2-7; 9 bases agree with TRBD2. V shed 5 bases, J shed 4 bases, and the junction held 6 bases outside the gene matches. The CDR3 consists of 14 residues. The V gene's germline CDR1 is LNHDA and CDR2 SQIVND (reference sequence). CDR3 sequence: CASSSAGGRYEQYF. For the CDR3, the DNA is TGTGCCAGTAGTTCAGCGGGGGGCAGGTACGAGCAGTACTTC.

A remark on this clone: This sample also contains other DNA sequences that code for the same CDR3. The chain combines TRBV7-8 with TRBJ2-7; D is unresolved. The CDR3 has 14 residues. Germline V gene lookup returns CDR1 SGHVS and CDR2 FQNEAQ. V shed 5 bases and J shed 0 bases, with 11 bases lying between them. The CDR3 DNA is TGTGCCAGCAGCCTAGACGGGTACTCCTACGAGCAGTACTTC. It yields the protein CASSLDGYSYEQYF.

The V gene is TRBV27, the J gene TRBJ2-5; D is perhaps TRBD2 (6 bases). Trimming removed 3 bases from V and 5 bases from J, with 16 bases in between. This CDR3 is built from 15 residues. CDR1 and CDR2 (germline): MNHEY, SMNVEV (reference sequence). CDR3 in amino acids: CASSLYGPRGETQYF. The CDR3, as DNA: TGTGCCAGCAGTTTGTATGGACCCCGGGGGGAGACCCAGTACTTC.

This chain uses TRBV5-4 with TRBJ1-1; no firm D call. CDR1 and CDR2 (germline): SGHNT, YYREEE (reference sequence). Between the trimmed V and J ends, which lost 2 bases and 4 bases, there was a span of 15 bases. CDR3 length equals 15 residues. The CDR3 region is CASSLRGPLGTEAFF. The CDR3 DNA sequence: TGTGCCAGCAGCTTAAGAGGGCCCTTGGGCACTGAAGCTTTCTTT.

V is TRBV29-1 and J is TRBJ2-3, with 10 nucleotides matching TRBD2. Germline V lookup: CDR1 SQVTM, CDR2 ANQGSEA. The CDR3 totals 19 residues. The V and J ends lost 2 bases and 2 bases, in that order; junction bases with no gene match: 16. The CDR3 is CSVELAGGSWPKTTDTQYF. The CDR3 nucleotides read TGCAGCGTTGAATTAGCGGGAGGTTCCTGGCCGAAAACCACAGATACGCAGTATTTT.

The CDR3 is CASSLTGTNYEQYF. The CDR3, as DNA: TGTGCCAGTAGCCTGACAGGGACCAACTACGAGCAGTACTTC. The rearrangement joins TRBV19 to TRBJ2-7, with TRBD1 matching over 7 bases. From germline, CDR1 is LNHDA and CDR2 SQIVND (reference sequence). There are 14 residues in the CDR3. V lost 6 bases to trimming and J lost 3 bases; unmatched junction nucleotides: 8.

In this sample, this clone turned up many times. The chain couples TRBV7-2 to TRBJ2-1; perhaps TRBD2 as D (6 bases). Germline V lookup: CDR1 SGHTA, CDR2 FQGNSA. The CDR3 is 15 amino acids. V was cut by 1 base and J by 5 bases, with 12 bases left in between. CDR3 DNA sequence: TGTGCCAGCAGCTTAGGGGCGGGATCTAACAATGAGCAGTTCTTC. Encoded protein: CASSLGAGSNNEQFF.

The rearrangement joins TRBV10-3 to TRBJ1-5; no clear D gene. Germline CDR1 and CDR2: ENHRY and SYGVKD. This CDR3 region has 16 residues. Trimming took 3 bases from V and 7 from J, leaving 19 bases between them. The CDR3 spells CAISDPRWKEDQPQHF. CDR3 in DNA: TGTGCCATCAGTGATCCCCGTTGGAAAGAGGACCAGCCCCAGCATTTT.

As regards this clone: Sequence at one end of the junction differs from germline and may be a read error. V is TRBV6-6 and J is TRBJ2-5, with 7 bases aligning to TRBD1. This CDR3 is built from 15 residues. Germline V CDR1 and CDR2: MNHNY, SVGAGI (reference sequence). The DNA for the CDR3 is TGTGCCAGCAGTTGGGGACAGTTTCAACAAGAGACCCGGTACTTC. This gives the protein CASSWGQFQQETRYF.

This sequence joins TRBV30 and TRBJ2-1; the D gene is possibly TRBD2 (5 bases). V was clipped by 0 bases and J by 3 bases, with 12 bases between them. Germline CDR1 and CDR2: GTSNPN and SVGIG (reference sequence). This CDR3 contains 15 residues. The CDR3: CAWSVPVGVYNEQFF. For the CDR3, the DNA is TGTGCCTGGAGTGTACCGGTCGGGGTCTACAATGAGCAGTTCTTC.

The rearrangement links TRBV5-1 to TRBJ2-7; the D is unclear. CDR1 is SGHRS, CDR2 YFSETQ, per germline. Trimming removed 0 bases from V and 8 bases from J, with 21 bases in between. This CDR3 comprises 16 residues. The CDR3 sequence is CASSLVAQDDLTKQYF. The DNA for the CDR3 is TGCGCCAGCAGCTTGGTCGCTCAGGATGACCTTACGAAGCAGTACTTC.

The chain links TRBV28 to TRBJ2-7; no reliable D call. Germline V gene lookup returns CDR1 MDHEN and CDR2 SYDVKM. Deletions cut 5 bases from V and 6 bases from J, with 11 bases between. The CDR3 has 12 amino acids. Here the CDR3 reads CASSLLGREQYF. CDR3 nucleotide sequence: TGTGCCAGCAGTCTCCTTGGGCGCGAGCAGTACTTC.

The V and J genes are TRBV10-1 and TRBJ2-1; D remains ambiguous. Germline loops: CDR1 WNHNN, CDR2 SYGVQD (reference sequence). Trimming left V 6 bases short and J 1 base short, with 7 bases between. CDR3 length: 13 amino acids. The CDR3 here is CASSGISYNEQFF. DNA of the CDR3: TGCGCCAGCAGCGGTATTTCCTACAATGAGCAGTTCTTC.

The chain carries TRBV29-1 and TRBJ2-7; D may be TRBD1 or TRBD2 (5 bases each). Germline-derived CDR1 and CDR2 are SQVTM and ANQGSEA. Trimming removed 3 bases from V and 3 bases from J, with 15 bases in between. This CDR3 has 14 residues. CDR3 bases: TGCAGCGTTGATCTAAGAGGGGATAGCTACGAGCAGTACTTC. Translating gives CSVDLRGDSYEQYF.

The J gene is TRBJ2-1, the V gene TRBV5-1; D could derive from TRBD1 or TRBD2 (5 bases each). Germline V CDR1 and CDR2: SGHRS, YFSETQ. V lost 6 bases and J 8 bases, leaving 18 bases between the germline ends. This CDR3 spans 14 amino acids. Here the CDR3 DNA reads TGCGCCAGCACTTCCGGGACCCGGGGCGATGAGCAGTTCTTC. It yields the protein CASTSGTRGDEQFF.

V and J are TRBV7-9 and TRBJ2-5, with TRBD2 matching over 13 bases. The ends lost 2 bases at V and 5 bases at J; junction bases unmatched: 8. There are 17 residues in the CDR3. From germline, CDR1 is SEHNR and CDR2 FQNEAQ (reference sequence). The CDR3 bases are TGTGCCAGCAGCTTAACCCGGACTAGCGGGAGAGAGGAGACCCAGTACTTC. It codes for CASSLTRTSGREETQYF.

The chain employs TRBV5-4 and TRBJ2-7, with D perhaps matching TRBD1 or TRBD2 (7 bases each). The CDR3 is 15 residues long. CDR1 and CDR2 from the germline V gene are SGHNT and YYREEE (reference sequence). Trimming shortened V by 4 bases and J by 10 bases, and 24 bases separated the two germline ends. CDR3 sequence: CASSPTRGQGEGQYF. The CDR3, as DNA: TGTGCCAGCAGCCCTACCCGAGGGCAGGGGGAGGGCCAGTACTTC. Looking up the rest from reference TRBV5-4 and TRBJ2-7 gives the full variable domain: ETGVTQSPTHLIKTRGQQVTLRCSSQSGHNTVSWYQQALGQGPQFIFQYYREEENGRGNFPPRFSGLQFPNYSSELNVNALELDDSALYLCASSPTRGQGEGQYFGPGTRLTVT.

The chain uses TRBV9 and TRBJ2-6, with D unclear. The CDR3 is made up of 18 amino acids. The V gene lost 0 bases and the J gene lost 0 bases, with 13 bases spanning the gap. CDR1 is SGDLS and CDR2 is YYNGEE in the germline V gene. CDR3 nucleotide sequence: TGTGCCAGCAGCGTAGGAAGGGAATTATACTCTGGGGCCAACGTCCTGACTTTC. This encodes CASSVGRELYSGANVLTF.

The V and J genes are TRBV2 and TRBJ2-7; D gene unclear. Germline V gene data show CDR1 as SNHLY and CDR2 as FYNNEI. The CDR3 runs to 13 residues. Trimming left V 1 base short and J 0 bases short, with 4 bases between. CDR3 coding DNA: TGTGCCAGCAGTGAAGTGGCCTCCTACGAGCAGTACTTC. Translation gives CASSEVASYEQYF.

This clone appeared a few times. This chain links TRBV7-3 with TRBJ1-6; TRBD1 agrees at 8 bases. The germline CDR1 and CDR2 sequences are SGHTA and FQGTGA. V dropped 7 bases and J dropped 3; count of bases not matched to a gene: 5. The CDR3 is 15 residues long. The CDR3 DNA follows: TGTGCCAGCACCGCGACAGGGGTCTATAATTCACCCCTCCACTTT. Translation gives CASTATGVYNSPLHF.

Points on this clone: In the same sample, other DNA sequences code for this CDR3. The genes are TRBV30 and TRBJ1-1; D is unclear. Per germline, CDR1 GTSNPN and CDR2 SVGIG (reference sequence). V gave up 0 bases and J gave up 6 bases, with 5 bases separating them. CDR3 length: 11 residues. Here the CDR3 DNA reads TGTGCCTGGAGTGTACTGTCTGAAGCTTTCTTT. Its protein product is CAWSVLSEAFF.

This clone has a single count. Germline is not matched at one junction end, which may reflect a read error. J is TRBJ2-7 and V is TRBV6-1; 9 nucleotides agree with TRBD2. Per the germline V gene, CDR1 is MNHNS and CDR2 is SASEGT. The CDR3 length is 14 residues. The CDR3 coding sequence is TGTGCCAGCAATCTCGCGGGGGGGTTGTGGATCCTTCACTTC. Translated: CASNLAGGLWILHF.

The gene calls are TRBV5-1 and TRBJ2-6; no firm D call. The CDR3 has 17 amino acids. The germline CDR1 and CDR2 sequences are SGHRS and YFSETQ. Trimming pared 0 bases from V and 0 bases from J, leaving 10 bases between. DNA for the CDR3: TGCGCCAGCAGCTTGGACACGATAAGCTCTGGGGCCAACGTCCTGACTTTC. Protein: CASSLDTISSGANVLTF.

This chain links TRBV7-6 with TRBJ2-7, with D perhaps matching TRBD1 (5 bases). This CDR3 spans 13 amino acids. Germline loops: CDR1 SGHVS, CDR2 FNYEAQ. Trimming took 2 bases from V and 4 from J, leaving 9 bases between them. In nucleotides, the CDR3 is TGTGCCAGCAGCTTAAGTCCAGGGTACGAGCAGTACTTC. It specifies CASSLSPGYEQYF. Complete variable domain (other parts from reference TRBV7-6 and TRBJ2-7): GAGVSQSPRYKVTKRGQDVALRCDPISGHVSLYWYRQALGQGPEFLTYFNYEAQQDKSGLPNDRFSAERPEGSISTLTIQRTEQRDSAMYRCASSLSPGYEQYFGPGTRLTVT.